This paragraph covers one T cell receptor beta chain sequence. Its antigen is not identified. With a much larger clone just one base away, this may be a read error. V lost 3 bases to trimming and J lost 1 base; unmatched junction nucleotides: 2. The CDR3 length is 14 residues. Germline CDR1 reads DFQATT; CDR2 reads SNEGSKA (reference sequence). This specimen belongs to a study of T cells after yellow fever vaccination. Study-level findings and limits: On re-exposure, the response was weaker but peaked faster, at day 5 versus 15. The appearance of a small share of clonotypes in both CD4 and CD8 compartments was observed. Most clones from primary vaccination resurfaced after the booster (about 96% CD4, more than 75% CD8). Abundant bulk-derived clonotypes could contaminate FACS-sorted repertoires.

TCRdb re-analysed the 5' RACE reads in MiXCR, keeping a single row per CDR3 protein. The profile shows around 550,000 distinct CDR3 sequences, around 21% of them singletons. The chain employs TRBV20-1 and TRBJ2-2, with 7 bases matching TRBD2. The sample in question was PBMCs, obtained 15 days after the yellow fever booster vaccination. The origin of this receptor is a man aged 25-40 years who received the YFV17D yellow fever vaccine. CDR3 sequence: CSARASGNTGELFF. DNA for the CDR3: TGCAGTGCTAGGGCTAGCGGGAACACCGGGGAGCTGTTTTTT.